This TCR beta chain was recovered during a study of blood T cell repertoires in COVID-19. In the source study's methods: How many nucleated cells were present was estimated from reference gene primer amplification. Only in-frame clones appear in the TCRdb table, and some are missing; sequencing was by immunoSEQ multiplex PCR. V and J calls and clone size come straight from that table; D and trimming were deduced from the DNA. The repertoire holds 200,000 or so clones, with approximately 82% as singletons. As concerns this clone: The identical CDR3 is also encoded by other nucleotide sequences in the sample.

Germline CDR1 is SGHAT and CDR2 is FQNNGV. The length of the CDR3 is 14 residues. V was cut by 1 base and J by 2 bases, with 8 bases left in between. The sequence was obtained from a human donor with acute or convalescent COVID-19. The donor label of this sample is uncertain. The source material was peripheral blood. The rearrangement links TRBV11-2 to TRBJ1-1, with D unresolved. CDR3 nucleotide sequence: TGTGCCAGCAGCTTAGCGGGGTCTAACACTGAAGCTTTCTTT. Translated, it gives CASSLAGSNTEAFF.